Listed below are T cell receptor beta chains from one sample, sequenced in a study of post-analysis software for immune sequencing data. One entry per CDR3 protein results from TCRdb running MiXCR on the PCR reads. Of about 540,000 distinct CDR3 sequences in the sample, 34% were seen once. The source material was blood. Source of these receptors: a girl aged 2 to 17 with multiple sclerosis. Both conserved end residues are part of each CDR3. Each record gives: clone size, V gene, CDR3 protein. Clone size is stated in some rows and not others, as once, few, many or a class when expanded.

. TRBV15 CATSRVMGRRATNEKLFF
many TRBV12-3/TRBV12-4 CASSPRVSTDTQYF
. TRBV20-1 CSATSGGFGTDTQYF
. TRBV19 CASSILGQANTGELFF
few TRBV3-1 CASSREVAAYEQYF
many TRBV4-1 CASSQGADSWETQYF
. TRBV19 CASGSNQPQHF
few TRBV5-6 CASGNPPIDEQFF
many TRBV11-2 CASSLEAWGFRETQYF
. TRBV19 CASSQTSGGARGWQFF
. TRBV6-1 CASSQTSGGSTDTQYF
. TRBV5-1 CASSLRWAENTEAFF
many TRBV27 CASRTVERYNSPLHF
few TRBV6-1 CASSVSITYEQYF
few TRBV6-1 CASSEYEGLAGAYNEQFF
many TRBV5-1 CASSDQETQYF
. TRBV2 CASSSPGGITGELFF
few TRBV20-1 CSARGGGTSGGASYNEQFF
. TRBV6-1 CASSELDGALNYGCTF
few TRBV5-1 CASSATGGNTEAFF
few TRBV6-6 CASSMGRQTEAFF
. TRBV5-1 CASSTQNGTRNEKLFF
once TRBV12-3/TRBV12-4 CAGSLRGTYQPQHF
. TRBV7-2 CASSHPGTQIGGPQHF
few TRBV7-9 CASRPSGGASAQYF
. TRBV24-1 CATQPSGRGSQETQFF
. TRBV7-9 CASSHVGRDSYNEQFF
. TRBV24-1 CATSDSRTGMKNEQFF
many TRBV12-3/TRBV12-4 CASTVDSLDTEAFF
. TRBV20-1 CSATLGAVSQETQYF
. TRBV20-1 CSASSGGNEQYF
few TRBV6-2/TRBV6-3 CASSYLSRSYQETQYF
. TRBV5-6 CASSFGGPENTEAFF
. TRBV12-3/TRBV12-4 CASSPGLANTGELFF
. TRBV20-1 CSAEREANTGELFF
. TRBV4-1 CASSQAPPDRPNTEAFF
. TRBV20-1 CSARDGLGDGYGYTF
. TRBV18 CASSPRQISGNTIYF
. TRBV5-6 CASSLEDRGKNEQFF
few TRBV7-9 CASSLVPGLADYEQYF
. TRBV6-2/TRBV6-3 CASRPGQEHGYTF
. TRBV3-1 CASRPDWGTDTQYF
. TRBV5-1 CASSSEGSYNEQFF